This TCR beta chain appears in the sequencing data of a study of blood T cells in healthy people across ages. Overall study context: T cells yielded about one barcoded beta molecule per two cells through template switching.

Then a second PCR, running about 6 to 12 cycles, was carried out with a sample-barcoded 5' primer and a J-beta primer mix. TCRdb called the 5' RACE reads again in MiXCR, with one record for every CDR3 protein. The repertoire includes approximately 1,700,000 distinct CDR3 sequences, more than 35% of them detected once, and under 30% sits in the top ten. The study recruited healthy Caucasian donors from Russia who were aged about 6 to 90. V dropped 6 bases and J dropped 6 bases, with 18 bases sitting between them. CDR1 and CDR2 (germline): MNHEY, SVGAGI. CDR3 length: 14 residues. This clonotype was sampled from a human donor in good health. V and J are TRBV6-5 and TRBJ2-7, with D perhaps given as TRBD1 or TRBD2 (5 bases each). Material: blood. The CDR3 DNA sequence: TGTGCCAGCAGCCCCGGGGCCATAAGAGGCGAGCAGTACTTC. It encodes CASSPGAIRGEQYF.